These 22 T cell receptor beta chains came from one sample sequenced in a study of blood T cell repertoires in COVID-19. TCRdb's table, derived via immunoSEQ multiplex PCR, lists solely in-frame clones and lacks some. The sample has hundreds of thousands of clones; 85% to 90% are singletons. The specimen was PBMCs or T cells enriched from blood (not recorded which). Receptors were obtained from a woman in her late teens or twenties with acute COVID-19.

The gene calls are TRBV6-1 and TRBJ1-5, with 7 nucleotides matching TRBD1. The CDR3 is 14 amino acids. J was trimmed by 8 bases and V by 3 bases; bases with no gene match: 7. The V gene's germline CDR1 is MNHNS and CDR2 SASEGT. In DNA form, the CDR3 reads TGTGCCAGCAGTGAGAGGACAGGCCGCAAGCCCCAGCATTTT. It codes for CASSERTGRKPQHF.

This clone turned up a few times. J is TRBJ2-1 and V is TRBV24-1; D is ambiguous. Between the trimmed V and J ends, which lost 4 bases and 3 bases, there was a span of 6 bases. The germline V gene has CDR1 KGHDR and CDR2 SFDVKD. CDR3 length equals 13 residues. CDR3 residues: CATSESNYNEQFF. The CDR3 bases are TGTGCCACCAGTGAATCTAACTACAATGAGCAGTTCTTC.

The chain recombines TRBV4-1 with TRBJ2-7; 9 nucleotides line up with TRBD1. CDR1 is MGHRA, CDR2 YSYEKL, per germline. Trimming cost V 4 bases and J 2 bases; bases outside gene matches: 6. The CDR3 has 15 residues. The CDR3 DNA reads as TGCGCCAGCAGCCTAGGGACAGGGCTTACCTACGAGCAGTACTTC. It specifies CASSLGTGLTYEQYF.

The chain has TRBV28 and TRBJ2-6, with D hard to call. CDR1 is MDHEN and CDR2 is SYDVKM in the germline V gene. Trimming stripped 5 bases from V and 3 bases from J, with 17 bases between. The length of the CDR3 is 17 residues. DNA for the CDR3: TGTGCCAGCAGTCCAGGCTCCCTCTTCTTTGGGGCCAACGTCCTGACTTTC. This gives the protein CASSPGSLFFGANVLTF.

This clone was observed a single time. V and J are TRBV9 and TRBJ2-7; the D gene is possibly TRBD2 (7 bases). V dropped 4 bases and J dropped 3 bases, with 11 bases sitting between them. The length of the CDR3 is 13 residues. Germline V gene data show CDR1 as SGDLS and CDR2 as YYNGEE. This CDR3 is CASSPGGHYEQYF. DNA for the CDR3: TGTGCCAGCAGCCCGGGGGGACACTACGAGCAGTACTTC.

The CDR3 protein is CASSPGDRGSNQPQHF. As DNA, the CDR3 is TGTGCCAGCAGCCCTGGGGACAGGGGGAGCAATCAGCCCCAGCATTTT. The genes are TRBV5-5 and TRBJ1-5, with 11 bases that match TRBD1. The germline CDR1 and CDR2 sequences are SGHKS and YYEKEE (reference sequence). There are 16 residues in the CDR3. V was pared by 4 bases and J by 1 base, with 4 bases of the junction left unmatched.

The genes are TRBV5-1 and TRBJ1-2, with 9 positions matching TRBD1. The germline CDR1 and CDR2 sequences are SGHRS and YFSETQ. There are 15 residues in the CDR3. V trimming: 4 bases; J trimming: 8 bases; junction bases outside the gene matches: 12. This chain's CDR3 is CASSPDRGDRQGYTF. Written as DNA, the CDR3 is TGCGCCAGCAGCCCCGACAGGGGGGATAGGCAGGGCTACACCTTC.

The genes are TRBV28 and TRBJ2-1; D gene ambiguous. This CDR3 is 15 amino acids long. Trimming cost V 6 bases and J 0 bases, with 12 bases left between them. Per germline, CDR1 MDHEN and CDR2 SYDVKM. The CDR3, as DNA: TGTGCCAGCAGGAGCCCTATAAGCTCCTACAATGAGCAGTTCTTC. This sequence encodes CASRSPISSYNEQFF.

The V gene is TRBV5-1, the J gene TRBJ1-2, with TRBD1 matching 7 bases. The germline V gene has CDR1 SGHRS and CDR2 YFSETQ. The CDR3 sequence is 13 residues long. J was trimmed by 6 bases and V by 0 bases; bases with no gene match: 2. CDR3: CASSLGQGDGYTF. Here the CDR3 DNA reads TGCGCCAGCAGCTTGGGGCAGGGGGATGGCTACACCTTC.

The gene calls are TRBV27 and TRBJ1-6; 7 positions match TRBD1. Germline V lookup: CDR1 MNHEY, CDR2 SMNVEV (reference sequence). V was clipped by 7 bases and J by 0 bases; unmatched bases: 6. The CDR3 is 16 residues long. The CDR3 spells CASKQQGSSYNSPLHF. CDR3 nucleotide sequence: TGTGCCAGCAAGCAACAGGGGAGCTCCTATAATTCACCCCTCCACTTT.

The chain combines TRBV6-4 with TRBJ1-2; tentatively, D is TRBD1 (6 bases). V lost 2 bases to trimming and J lost 2 bases, with 12 bases between them. Germline V CDR1 and CDR2: MRHNA, SNTAGT. The CDR3 spans 15 residues. CDR3 DNA: TGTGCCAGCAGTGACGACAGGCGCCCGAACTATGGCTACACCTTC. Translating it yields CASSDDRRPNYGYTF.

The V call is TRBV7-6, the J call TRBJ1-6, with 11 positions matching TRBD1. This CDR3 region has 17 residues. Losses at the gene ends were 5 bases for V and 5 bases for J; bases not matched to a gene: 8. CDR1 and CDR2 (germline): SGHVS, FNYEAQ. CDR3 bases: TGTGCCAGCAGCACCGGGACAGGGGGTTCTAATAATTCACCCCTCCACTTT. Translation gives CASSTGTGGSNNSPLHF.

This chain connects TRBV4-2 to TRBJ1-5, with a tentative D call TRBD1 (5 bases). The CDR3 spans 18 residues. The V end lost 0 bases, the J end lost 2 bases, and 17 bases lay between the germline ends. The germline V gene encodes CDR1 LGHNA and CDR2 YNFKEQ. The DNA for the CDR3 is TGTGCCAGCAGCCAAGATTTGAGGCCAGGGTACGGCAATCAGCCCCAGCATTTT. Its translation is CASSQDLRPGYGNQPQHF.

V gene TRBV7-9 combines with J gene TRBJ1-6; 9 nucleotides agree with TRBD1. The V gene end was trimmed by 7 bases and the J gene end by 10 bases; junction bases not matched to a gene: 5. CDR3 length: 13 residues. Germline V gene lookup returns CDR1 SEHNR and CDR2 FQNEAQ (reference sequence). Written as DNA, the CDR3 is TGTGCCAGCACAAACAGGGGGCAGTCACCCCTCCACTTT. Protein: CASTNRGQSPLHF.

The chain has TRBV13 and TRBJ1-2, with D possibly matching TRBD1 (6 bases). The CDR3 extends over 14 amino acids. V gave up 4 bases and J gave up 4 bases, with 13 bases separating them. The germline CDR1 and CDR2 sequences are PRHDT and FYEKMQ (reference sequence). The DNA for the CDR3 is TGTGCCAGCAGCTCCGGTAGGGGGGGCTATGGCTACACCTTC. Protein product: CASSSGRGGYGYTF. The full variable domain, its missing parts supplied by reference TRBV13 and TRBJ1-2, is AAGVIQSPRHLIKEKRETATLKCYPIPRHDTVYWYQQGPGQDPQFLISFYEKMQSDKGSIPDRFSAQQFSDYHSELNMSSLELGDSALYFCASSSGRGGYGYTFGSGTRLTVV.

This sequence joins TRBV29-1 and TRBJ2-7, with a weak D call TRBD1 (6 bases). V lost 3 bases to trimming and J lost 4 bases, with 10 bases between them. CDR1 is SQVTM and CDR2 is ANQGSEA in the germline V gene. The CDR3 is made up of 12 amino acids. The CDR3 region is CSVDAGEYEQYF. CDR3 in DNA: TGCAGCGTTGATGCAGGGGAATACGAGCAGTACTTC.

This clone was picked up one time. The V and J genes are TRBV12-3 or TRBV12-4 and TRBJ2-5; D perhaps matches TRBD2 (5 bases). Trimming stripped 2 bases from V and 9 bases from J, with 7 bases between. The CDR3 extends over 11 amino acids. CDR3 DNA: TGTGCCAGCAGTTTAATGGAGGCCCAGTACTTC. It encodes CASSLMEAQYF.

V gene TRBV11-2 combines with J gene TRBJ1-6; D is undetermined. Trimming cost V 3 bases and J 7 bases, with 10 bases left between them. Germline V lookup: CDR1 SGHAT, CDR2 FQNNGV. The CDR3 spans 14 residues. CDR3 nucleotides: TGTGCCAGCAGCTTGGAGGCGTTGAATTCACCCCTCCACTTT. Amino acids: CASSLEALNSPLHF.

The chain has TRBV6-5 and TRBJ2-5; D call uncertain. V was clipped by 2 bases and J by 1 base, with 8 bases between them. The CDR3 length is 14 residues. Germline lookup yields CDR1 MNHEY and CDR2 SVGAGI. The DNA for the CDR3 is TGTGCCAGCAGTTACGAGGTAGCCCAAGAGACCCAGTACTTC. Its translation: CASSYEVAQETQYF.

This chain links TRBV12-3 or TRBV12-4 with TRBJ1-5; 8 nucleotides agree with TRBD1. With 4 bases clipped from V and 9 bases from J, the junction kept 5 bases outside the gene matches. CDR3 length: 13 residues. CDR3: CASSWDRPRPQHF. The CDR3 bases are TGTGCCAGCAGTTGGGACAGGCCTAGGCCCCAGCATTTT.

The J gene is TRBJ2-1, the V gene TRBV10-3; TRBD2 agrees at 9 bases. From germline, CDR1 is ENHRY and CDR2 SYGVKD. V shed 11 bases and J 1 base; nucleotides not matched to a gene: 9. The CDR3 totals 15 residues. DNA of the CDR3: TGTGCCGTGTTAGCGGGGGCTGGATCCTACAATGAGCAGTTCTTC. This translates into CAVLAGAGSYNEQFF.

This clone was detected once. The chain is built from TRBV28 and TRBJ2-7; 8 bases agree with TRBD2. J was trimmed by 0 bases and V by 2 bases; bases with no gene match: 9. Germline CDR1 reads MDHEN; CDR2 reads SYDVKM. This CDR3 is 17 amino acids long. The chain's CDR3 is CASSLSPRGRSSYEQYF. In nucleotides, the CDR3 is TGTGCCAGCAGTTTAAGTCCCCGCGGGAGGAGCTCCTACGAGCAGTACTTC.